A selection of T cell receptor beta chains follows, all from one sample in a study of control samples from healthy donors and cancer patients. Profiling relied on immunoSEQ multiplex PCR, and the TCRdb table lists in-frame clones only, not all of them. The table has approximately 170,000 clones, 91% seen once; the top ten hold approximately 1.5%. The specimen sequenced was blood. The receptors shown here come from a woman aged 30 to 39 in good health. Both conserved end residues are part of each CDR3. Fields, in order: V gene, D gene, J gene, clone size, CDR3 DNA, CDR3 protein. A D gene is named only where the DNA matches it firmly. Rows give clone size only sometimes, using once, few, many, or a class for an expanded clone.

TRBV5-1	TRBD2	TRBJ2-1	-	TGCGCCAGCAGCTTGGCCGTAGCGGGGGGCACTGAGCAGTTCTTC	CASSLAVAGGTEQFF
TRBV4-2	TRBD2	TRBJ2-7	few	TGTGCCAGCAGCTTGGAGACTAGCGGCTCCTACGAGCAGTACTTC	CASSLETSGSYEQYF
TRBV27	TRBD1	TRBJ1-6	-	TGTGCCAGCAGTTTCCAAGGACAGGGCGGTTCACCCCTCCACTTT	CASSFQGQGGSPLHF
TRBV15	TRBD1	TRBJ1-1	-	TGTGCCACCAGCAGAGACAGGGGGCCGAACACTGAAGCTTTCTTT	CATSRDRGPNTEAFF
TRBV6-5	TRBD1	TRBJ1-1	once	TGTGCCAGCAGAAGGGACAGGGCTACTGAAGCTTTCTTT	CASRRDRATEAFF
TRBV28	TRBD1	TRBJ1-6	-	TGTGCCAGCAGTTTATCCGGACAGGGGGCTTCACCCCTCCACTTT	CASSLSGQGASPLHF
TRBV4-2	-	TRBJ2-1	-	TGTGCCAGCAGCCAAGAAGGGCCCAACAACAACAATGAGCAGTTCTTC	CASSQEGPNNNNEQFF
TRBV7-9	-	TRBJ1-5	-	TGTGCCAGCAGCTTAGCTTCCGGGGACAATCAGCCCCAGCATTTT	CASSLASGDNQPQHF
TRBV28	-	TRBJ2-6	-	TGTGCCAGCAGCCCACGCTCTGGGGCCAACGTCCTGACTTTC	CASSPRSGANVLTF
TRBV7-2	TRBD1	TRBJ2-7	-	TGTGCCAGCAGCTTAGACAGGGGCGGCGAGCAGTACTTC	CASSLDRGGEQYF
TRBV21-1	-	TRBJ2-1	-	TGTGCCAGCGAATTAGCGGGGAATGAGCAGTTCTTC	CASELAGNEQFF